This TCR beta chain was documented in a study of T cells in Graves' hyperthyroidism and ophthalmopathy. Study-wide results and caveats: Peripheral blood also featured most of the thyroid clonotypes expanded above 0.001.

Amplification of TCR beta CDR3 regions was performed using RNA transcripts as template. First-round RT-PCR with HTBI primers amplified the TCR CDR3 region. TCRdb processed the multiplex PCR reads anew with MiXCR; each CDR3 protein has one entry. Of around 660,000 distinct CDR3 sequences listed, 45% are singletons. This CDR3 is 16 amino acids long. Germline lookup yields CDR1 SGHTA and CDR2 FQGNSA. In the case of this clonotype: The target antigen is unknown. The junction shows a germline mismatch at one end, possibly a read error.

This chain links TRBV7-2 with TRBJ1-3; D is ambiguous. The origin of this receptor is an adult man with Graves' disease, either hyperthyroidism or ophthalmopathy (not recorded which). Sequenced: peripheral blood or thyroid tissue (not recorded which). This CDR3 reads CASSQDLAVSGNTIYF. The CDR3, as DNA: TGCGCCAGCAGCCAAGATCTTGCAGTCTCTGGAAACACCATATATTTT.